This T cell receptor (beta chain) was sequenced for a study of OX40 agonist ivuxolimab in advanced cancers. About the study: Each dose-escalation patient presented with hepatocellular carcinoma, melanoma, renal cell or head and neck cancer. Partial responses were achieved by three patients, of whom one had hepatocellular carcinoma and two had cutaneous melanoma. Findings and caveats of the study: Also showing low normalized T-cell clonal expansion were some of the nonresponders. At doses 0.1 to 3.0 mg/kg, CD4+ and CD8+ clones expanded.

Remarks on this clone: Its antigen is currently unknown.

This CDR3 has 15 amino acids. V dropped 2 bases and J dropped 5; count of bases not matched to a gene: 2. Germline lookup yields CDR1 KGHSH and CDR2 LQKENI. Sequencing used immunoSEQ multiplex PCR; TCRdb keeps in-frame clones, though not all of them. The sample carries over 80,000 clones, 92% recorded once. V usage is TRBV18 and J usage is TRBJ2-7, with 14 nucleotides matching TRBD2. The clonotype originates from an adult with an advanced solid tumor such as melanoma, head and neck, liver or kidney cancer. This material consisted of CD4+ or CD8+ T cells sorted from blood, taken in a trial of the OX40 agonist ivuxolimab. CDR3 nucleotide sequence: TGTGCCAGCTCACCAGGGACTAGCGGGAGTAACGAGCAGTACTTC. Protein product: CASSPGTSGSNEQYF.